This T cell receptor beta chain was obtained from a study of blood T cells in healthy people across ages. Study findings and constraints: Measured against age, TCR beta diversity per million T cells decreased in a roughly linear manner. Estimates drawn from one million T cells were deemed to understate diversity.

Germline lookup yields CDR1 LNHNV and CDR2 YYDKDF (reference sequence). Trimming left V 0 bases short and J 4 bases short, with 16 bases between. This CDR3 has 17 residues. About this clonotype: Its target is unknown.

With a J-beta primer mix and a sample-barcoded 5' primer, a second PCR ran about 7 to 12 cycles. Sequencing of every sample gave 2.5 million or more CDR3-containing paired-end reads. TCRdb itself ran the 5' RACE reads through MiXCR, one entry per CDR3 protein. This sample has approximately 1,700,000 distinct CDR3 sequences, with 35% to 50% found just once. This chain joins TRBV15 and TRBJ2-1; the D is unclear. The clonotype originates from a human donor in good health. Sequencing input: blood. The CDR3 here is CATSRDLTDSSYNEQFF. CDR3 bases: TGTGCCACCAGCAGAGATTTAACAGATTCTTCTTACAATGAGCAGTTCTTC.